This entry features one TCR beta chain sequence. Its antigen is not known. The PCR was carried out with 60 Vbeta primers and 13 Jbeta primers. Using immunoSEQ multiplex PCR, the repertoire was profiled, and TCRdb retains in-frame clones only, with some absent. The sample includes 150,000 to 180,000 clones, around 80% seen only once; the top ten take about 13%. The sample is drawn from a study of cytomegalovirus exposure and HLA in healthy donors. Study-wide findings and caveats: In vitro checks showed that a few CMV-associated chains really do target CMV antigens. Earlier analysis yielded a pattern in which most TCR beta V segments were productive about 90% or about 30% of the time.

The V gene end was trimmed by 1 base and the J gene end by 9 bases; junction bases not matched to a gene: 5. The germline V gene has CDR1 SQVTM and CDR2 ANQGSEA. CDR3 length: 12 amino acids. The V gene is TRBV29-1, the J gene TRBJ2-5, with 7 bases fitting TRBD2. The sequencing input was PBMCs. This receptor was obtained from a man younger than 40 in good health and CMV-seropositive. The CDR3 DNA reads TGCAGCGTTGAAGTGAGCGGGGCGGCCCAGTACTTC. Its translation is CSVEVSGAAQYF.